This T cell receptor (beta chain) was recorded in a study of PD-1 blockade in classical Hodgkin lymphoma. The assay was immunoSEQ multiplex PCR, and TCRdb's table has in-frame clones only and misses some. There are around 25,000 clones in the sample; 67% occur only once, and approximately 12% lies in the top ten. All patients experienced relapse after autologous stem cell transplantation, and brentuximab vedotin exposure was variable. Overall study results and limits: A reduction in baseline TCR diversity was reportedly seen in newly diagnosed patients relative to healthy donors. Individuals who commenced nivolumab within less than 1 year of ASCT were excluded.

Worth noting for this clone: Its antigen is currently unknown.

V was shortened by 3 bases and J by 3 bases, with 7 bases between the two germline ends. Germline lookup yields CDR1 SGHNT and CDR2 YYREEE (reference sequence). This CDR3 is built from 12 residues. The specimen was peripheral blood mononuclear cells (PBMCs), collected before the second cycle of nivolumab. J is TRBJ2-7 and V is TRBV5-4; D is possibly TRBD2 (5 bases). The TCR originated in a human donor with classical Hodgkin lymphoma. The CDR3: CASSSGFYEQYF. The CDR3 coding sequence is TGTGCCAGCAGCTCGGGGTTCTACGAGCAGTACTTC.